This T cell receptor (beta chain) was captured by sequencing in a study of shared clonotypes between healthy human individuals. Overall study: Three CD4 naive, three CD4 memory, two CD8 naive and one CD8 memory plate were used per donor.

The V gene's germline CDR1 is MRHNA and CDR2 SNTAGT. The CDR3 covers 14 residues. With 8 bases removed from V and 3 bases from J, the gap between germline ends came to 13 bases. The protocol was immunoSEQ multiplex PCR, while the TCRdb copy is restricted to in-frame clones and leaves out a portion. The data show fewer than 3 million clones, about nine tenths seen once. The sequenced material came from naive CD4+ T cells from PBMCs. Subset noted: CD45RA+ positively selected. This receptor was identified in a man in his late teens or twenties in good health. Some clones in this sample may be carry-over from other donors' samples. The V gene is TRBV6-4, the J gene TRBJ2-2, with TRBD2 as a possible D gene (5 bases). CDR3 amino acids: CASARDLDTGELFF. DNA for the CDR3: TGTGCCAGCGCCCGGGATCTTGACACCGGGGAGCTGTTTTTT.